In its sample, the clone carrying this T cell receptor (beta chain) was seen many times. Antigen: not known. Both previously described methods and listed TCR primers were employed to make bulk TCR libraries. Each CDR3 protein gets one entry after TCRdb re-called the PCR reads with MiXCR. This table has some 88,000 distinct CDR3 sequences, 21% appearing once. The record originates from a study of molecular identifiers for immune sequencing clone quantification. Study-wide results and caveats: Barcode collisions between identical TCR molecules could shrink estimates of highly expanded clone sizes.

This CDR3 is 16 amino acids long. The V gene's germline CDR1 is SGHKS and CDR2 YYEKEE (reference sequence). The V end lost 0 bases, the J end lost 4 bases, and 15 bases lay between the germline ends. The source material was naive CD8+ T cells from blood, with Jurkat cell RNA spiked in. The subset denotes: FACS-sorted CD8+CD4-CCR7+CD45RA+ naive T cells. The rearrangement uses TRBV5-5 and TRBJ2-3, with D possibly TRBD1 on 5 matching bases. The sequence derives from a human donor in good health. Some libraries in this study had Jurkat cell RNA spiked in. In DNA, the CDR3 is TGTGCCAGCAGCTTGGGTTGGACATCAGAGGCAGATACGCAGTATTTT. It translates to CASSLGWTSEADTQYF.